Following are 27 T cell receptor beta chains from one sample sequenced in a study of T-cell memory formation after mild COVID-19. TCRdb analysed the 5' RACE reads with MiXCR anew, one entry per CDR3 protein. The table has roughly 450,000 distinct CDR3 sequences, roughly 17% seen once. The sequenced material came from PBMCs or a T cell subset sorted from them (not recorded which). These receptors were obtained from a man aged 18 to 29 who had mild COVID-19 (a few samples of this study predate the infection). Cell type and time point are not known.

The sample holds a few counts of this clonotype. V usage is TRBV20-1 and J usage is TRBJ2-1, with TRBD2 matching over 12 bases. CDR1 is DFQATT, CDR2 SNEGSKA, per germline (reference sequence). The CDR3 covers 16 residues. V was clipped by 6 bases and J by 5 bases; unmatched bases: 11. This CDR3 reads CSARLAGGFSDNEQFF. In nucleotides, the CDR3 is TGCAGTGCCCGCCTAGCGGGGGGGTTTTCGGACAATGAGCAGTTCTTC.

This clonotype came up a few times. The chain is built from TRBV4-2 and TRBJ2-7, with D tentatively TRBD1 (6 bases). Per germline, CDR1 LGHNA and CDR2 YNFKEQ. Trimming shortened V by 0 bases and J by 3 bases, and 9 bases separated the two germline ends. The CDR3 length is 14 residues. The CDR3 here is CASSQDEGHYEQYF. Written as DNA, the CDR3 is TGTGCCAGCAGCCAAGACGAGGGACACTACGAGCAGTACTTC.

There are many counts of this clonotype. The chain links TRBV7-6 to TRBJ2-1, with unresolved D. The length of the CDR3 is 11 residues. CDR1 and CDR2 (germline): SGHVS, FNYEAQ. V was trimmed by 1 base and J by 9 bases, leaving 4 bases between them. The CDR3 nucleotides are TGTGCCAGCAGCTTAGGGGGTGAGCAGTTCTTC. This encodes CASSLGGEQFF. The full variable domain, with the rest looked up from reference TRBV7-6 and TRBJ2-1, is GAGVSQSPRYKVTKRGQDVALRCDPISGHVSLYWYRQALGQGPEFLTYFNYEAQQDKSGLPNDRFSAERPEGSISTLTIQRTEQRDSAMYRCASSLGGEQFFGPGTRLTVL.

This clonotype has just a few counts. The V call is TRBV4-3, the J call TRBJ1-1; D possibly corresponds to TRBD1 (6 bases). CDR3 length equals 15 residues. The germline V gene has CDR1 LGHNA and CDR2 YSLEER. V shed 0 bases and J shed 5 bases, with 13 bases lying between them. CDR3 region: CASSQEAGGWTEAFF. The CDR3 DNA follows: TGCGCCAGCAGCCAAGAGGCGGGGGGCTGGACTGAAGCTTTCTTT.

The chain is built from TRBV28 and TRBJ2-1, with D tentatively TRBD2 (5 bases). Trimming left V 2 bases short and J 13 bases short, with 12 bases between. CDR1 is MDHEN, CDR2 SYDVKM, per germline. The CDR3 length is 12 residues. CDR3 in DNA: TGTGCCAGCAGTTTAGTCCAACGGGAACAGTTCTTC. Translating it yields CASSLVQREQFF.

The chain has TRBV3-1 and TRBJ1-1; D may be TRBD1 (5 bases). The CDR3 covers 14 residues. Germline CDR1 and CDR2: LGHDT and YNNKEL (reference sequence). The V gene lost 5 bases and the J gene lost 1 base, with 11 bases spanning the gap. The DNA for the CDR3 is TGTGCCAGCAGCTCCCGGGACGGGAACACTGAAGCTTTCTTT. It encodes CASSSRDGNTEAFF.

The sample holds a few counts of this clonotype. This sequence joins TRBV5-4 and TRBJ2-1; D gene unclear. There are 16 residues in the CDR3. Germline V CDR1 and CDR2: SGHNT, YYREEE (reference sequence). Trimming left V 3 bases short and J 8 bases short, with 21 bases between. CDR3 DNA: TGTGCCAGCAGCTCCCTAACTACCCTACCGCCGCATGAGCAGTTCTTC. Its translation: CASSSLTTLPPHEQFF.

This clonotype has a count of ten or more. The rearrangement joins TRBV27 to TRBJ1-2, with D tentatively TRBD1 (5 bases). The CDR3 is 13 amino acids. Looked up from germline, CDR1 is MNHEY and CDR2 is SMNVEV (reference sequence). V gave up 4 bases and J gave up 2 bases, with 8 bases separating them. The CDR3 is CASSSGRNYGYTF. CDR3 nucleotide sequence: TGTGCCAGCAGTTCGGGACGGAACTATGGCTACACCTTC.

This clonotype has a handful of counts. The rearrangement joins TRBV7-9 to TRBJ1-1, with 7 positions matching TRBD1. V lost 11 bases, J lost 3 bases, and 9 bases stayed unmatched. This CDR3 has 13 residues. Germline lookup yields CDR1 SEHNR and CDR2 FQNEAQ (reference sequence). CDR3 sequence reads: CAAGGRADTEAFF. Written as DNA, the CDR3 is TGTGCCGCAGGGGGGAGGGCGGACACTGAAGCTTTCTTT.

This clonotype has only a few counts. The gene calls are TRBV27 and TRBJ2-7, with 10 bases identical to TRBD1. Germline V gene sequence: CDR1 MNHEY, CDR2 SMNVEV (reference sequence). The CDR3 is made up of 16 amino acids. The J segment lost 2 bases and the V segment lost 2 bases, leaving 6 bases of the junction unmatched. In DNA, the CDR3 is TGTGCCAGCAGTTTAACCGGGACAGGGGCGACCTACGAGCAGTACTTC. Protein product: CASSLTGTGATYEQYF.

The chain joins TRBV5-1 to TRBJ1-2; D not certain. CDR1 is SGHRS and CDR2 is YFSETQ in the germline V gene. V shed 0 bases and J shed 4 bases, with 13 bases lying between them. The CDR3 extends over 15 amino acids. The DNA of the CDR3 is TGCGCCAGCAGCTTGGTGGCAGGAGAGACCTATGGCTACACCTTC. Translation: CASSLVAGETYGYTF.

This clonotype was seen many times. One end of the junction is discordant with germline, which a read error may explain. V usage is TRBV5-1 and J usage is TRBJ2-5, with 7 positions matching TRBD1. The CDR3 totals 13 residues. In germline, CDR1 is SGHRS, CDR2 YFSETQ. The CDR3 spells CASRRDSQETQYF. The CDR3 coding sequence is TGTGCCAGCAGACGGGACAGTCAAGAGACCCAGTACTTC. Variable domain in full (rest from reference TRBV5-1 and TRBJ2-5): KAGVTQTPRYLIKTRGQQVTLSCSPISGHRSVSWYQQTPGQGLQFLFEYFSETQRNKGNFPGRFSGRQFSNSRSEMNVSTLELGDSALYLCASRRDSQETQYFGPGTRLLVL.

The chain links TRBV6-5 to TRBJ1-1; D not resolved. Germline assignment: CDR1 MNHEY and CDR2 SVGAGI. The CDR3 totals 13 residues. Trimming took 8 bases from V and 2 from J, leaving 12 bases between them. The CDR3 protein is CASGSPENTEAFF. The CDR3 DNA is TGTGCCAGCGGCTCTCCGGAAAACACTGAAGCTTTCTTT.

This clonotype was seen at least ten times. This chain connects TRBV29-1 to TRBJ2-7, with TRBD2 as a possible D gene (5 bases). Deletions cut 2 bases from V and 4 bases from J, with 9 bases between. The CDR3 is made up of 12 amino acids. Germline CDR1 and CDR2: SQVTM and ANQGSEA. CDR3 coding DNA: TGCAGCGTTGAAACTAGGGATTACGAGCAGTACTTC. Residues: CSVETRDYEQYF.

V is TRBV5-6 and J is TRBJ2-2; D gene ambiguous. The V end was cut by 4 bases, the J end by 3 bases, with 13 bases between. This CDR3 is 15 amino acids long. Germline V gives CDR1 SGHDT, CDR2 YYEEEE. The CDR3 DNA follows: TGTGCCAGCAGCGCGGACGGGTTATACACCGGGGAGCTGTTTTTT. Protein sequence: CASSADGLYTGELFF.

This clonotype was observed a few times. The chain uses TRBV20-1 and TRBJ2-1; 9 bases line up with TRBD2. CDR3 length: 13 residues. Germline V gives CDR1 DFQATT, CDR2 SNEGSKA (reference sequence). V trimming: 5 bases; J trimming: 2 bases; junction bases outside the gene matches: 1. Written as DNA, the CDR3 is TGCAGTGCTCGACTAGCGGCCTACAATGAGCAGTTCTTC. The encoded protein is CSARLAAYNEQFF.

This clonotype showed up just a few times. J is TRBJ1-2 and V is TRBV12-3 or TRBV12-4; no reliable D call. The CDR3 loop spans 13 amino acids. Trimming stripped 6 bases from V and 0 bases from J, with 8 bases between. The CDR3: CASRETSNYGYTF. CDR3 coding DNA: TGTGCCAGCAGGGAGACGTCTAACTATGGCTACACCTTC.

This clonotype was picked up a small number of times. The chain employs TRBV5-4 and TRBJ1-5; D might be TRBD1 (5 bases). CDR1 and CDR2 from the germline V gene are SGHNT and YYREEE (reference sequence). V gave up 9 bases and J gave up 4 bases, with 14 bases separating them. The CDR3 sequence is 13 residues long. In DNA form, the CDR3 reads TGTGCCATCCGCGGGACGCCAAATCAGCCCCAGCATTTT. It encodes CAIRGTPNQPQHF. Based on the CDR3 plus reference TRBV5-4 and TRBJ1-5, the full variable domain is ETGVTQSPTHLIKTRGQQVTLRCSSQSGHNTVSWYQQALGQGPQFIFQYYREEENGRGNFPPRFSGLQFPNYSSELNVNALELDDSALYLCAIRGTPNQPQHFGDGTRLSIL.

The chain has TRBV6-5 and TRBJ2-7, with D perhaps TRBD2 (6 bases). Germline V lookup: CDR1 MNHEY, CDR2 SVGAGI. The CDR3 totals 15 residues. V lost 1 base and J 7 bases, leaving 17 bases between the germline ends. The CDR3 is CASSYYEGPGVEQYF. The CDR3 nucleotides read TGTGCCAGCAGTTACTATGAGGGTCCGGGGGTGGAGCAGTACTTC.

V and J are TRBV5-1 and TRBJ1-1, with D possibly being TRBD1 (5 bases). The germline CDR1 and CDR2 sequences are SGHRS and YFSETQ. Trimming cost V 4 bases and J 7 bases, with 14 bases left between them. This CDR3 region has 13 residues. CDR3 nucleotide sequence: TGCGCCAGCAGCCCCTTGGGACGGAGTGAAGCTTTCTTT. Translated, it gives CASSPLGRSEAFF.

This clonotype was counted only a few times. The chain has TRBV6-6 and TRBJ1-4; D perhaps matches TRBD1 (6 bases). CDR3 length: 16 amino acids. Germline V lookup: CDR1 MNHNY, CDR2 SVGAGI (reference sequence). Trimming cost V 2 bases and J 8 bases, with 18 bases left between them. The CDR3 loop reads CASSYLVVGQGEKLFF. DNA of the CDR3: TGTGCCAGCAGTTACCTGGTTGTCGGTCAGGGGGAAAAACTGTTTTTT.

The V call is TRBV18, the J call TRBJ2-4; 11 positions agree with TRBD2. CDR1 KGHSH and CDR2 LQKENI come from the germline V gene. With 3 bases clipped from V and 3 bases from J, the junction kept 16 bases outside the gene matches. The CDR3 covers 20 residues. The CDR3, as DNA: TGTGCCAGCTCACCCGACCTGCGGACTAGCGGGTTCCGTGACAAAAACATTCAGTACTTC. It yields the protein CASSPDLRTSGFRDKNIQYF. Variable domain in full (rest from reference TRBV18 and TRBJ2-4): NAGVMQNPRHLVRRRGQEARLRCSPMKGHSHVYWYRQLPEEGLKFMVYLQKENIIDESGMPKERFSAEFPKEGPSILRIQQVVRGDSAAYFCASSPDLRTSGFRDKNIQYFGAGTRLSVL.

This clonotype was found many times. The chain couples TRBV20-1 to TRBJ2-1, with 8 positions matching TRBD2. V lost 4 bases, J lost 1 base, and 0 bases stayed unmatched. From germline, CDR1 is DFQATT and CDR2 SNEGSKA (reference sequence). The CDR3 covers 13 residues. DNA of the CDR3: TGCAGTGCTAAGCGGGGGTCCTACAATGAGCAGTTCTTC. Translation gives CSAKRGSYNEQFF.

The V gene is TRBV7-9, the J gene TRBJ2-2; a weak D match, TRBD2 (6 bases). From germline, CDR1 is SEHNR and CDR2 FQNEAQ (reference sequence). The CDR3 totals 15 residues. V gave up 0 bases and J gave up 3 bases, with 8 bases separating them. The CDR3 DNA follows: TGTGCCAGCAGCTTAGCGCGGGGTTACACCGGGGAGCTGTTTTTT. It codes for CASSLARGYTGELFF.

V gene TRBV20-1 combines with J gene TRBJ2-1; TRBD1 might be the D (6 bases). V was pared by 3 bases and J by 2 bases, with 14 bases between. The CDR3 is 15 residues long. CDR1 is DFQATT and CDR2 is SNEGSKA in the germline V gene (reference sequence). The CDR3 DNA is TGCAGTGCTAGTCGTGGGGGCTTTCCCTACAATGAGCAGTTCTTC. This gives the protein CSASRGGFPYNEQFF.

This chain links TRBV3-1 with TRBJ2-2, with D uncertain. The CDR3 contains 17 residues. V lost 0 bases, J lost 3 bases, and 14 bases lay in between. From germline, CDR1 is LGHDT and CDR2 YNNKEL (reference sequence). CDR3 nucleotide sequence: TGTGCCAGCAGCCAAGATCCGGCGGAACTCTACACCGGGGAGCTGTTTTTT. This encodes CASSQDPAELYTGELFF.

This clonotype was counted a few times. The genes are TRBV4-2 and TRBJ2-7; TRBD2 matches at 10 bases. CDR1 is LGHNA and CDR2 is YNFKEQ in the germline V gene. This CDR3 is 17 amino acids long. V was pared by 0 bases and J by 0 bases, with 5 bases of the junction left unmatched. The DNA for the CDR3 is TGTGCCAGCAGCCAAGATGCTAGCGGGGGTCTCTCCTACGAGCAGTACTTC. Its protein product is CASSQDASGGLSYEQYF.